Below are 15 T cell receptor beta chains sequenced from a single sample in a study of cytotoxic CD8 clonotypes in ibrutinib-treated CLL. Assay used: immunoSEQ multiplex PCR; TCRdb lists only in-frame clones, some missing. Among about 92,000 clones listed, roughly three quarters were seen once. This specimen consisted of PBMCs, obtained after 24 months of ibrutinib treatment. These receptors were obtained from a human donor with chronic lymphocytic leukemia.

The chain is built from TRBV25-1 and TRBJ2-1; the match to TRBD2 covers 8 bases. V trimming: 5 bases; J trimming: 0 bases; junction bases outside the gene matches: 3. The germline gives CDR1 MGHDK, CDR2 SYGVNS. The length of the CDR3 is 15 residues. In nucleotides, the CDR3 is TGTGCCAGCAGTATAGCGGGAAACTCCTACAATGAGCAGTTCTTC. Its translation: CASSIAGNSYNEQFF.

There are a few counts of this clone. The chain joins TRBV9 to TRBJ1-2; D unclear. Looked up from germline, CDR1 is SGDLS and CDR2 is YYNGEE. The CDR3 is 14 amino acids. Trimming left V 3 bases short and J 4 bases short, with 13 bases between. The CDR3 nucleotides read TGTGCCAGCAGCGGGGAAGGGAGTTCCTATGGCTACACCTTC. This translates into CASSGEGSSYGYTF.

The chain recombines TRBV6-4 with TRBJ2-6; perhaps TRBD1 as D (5 bases). Deletions cut 3 bases from V and 4 bases from J, with 7 bases between. This CDR3 comprises 14 residues. CDR1 and CDR2 from the germline V gene are MRHNA and SNTAGT. The CDR3, as DNA: TGTGCCAGCAGTGATGGGGCCGGGGCCAACGTCCTGACTTTC. As protein: CASSDGAGANVLTF.

In this sample, this clone turned up a few times. The rearrangement links TRBV28 to TRBJ1-5, with a tentative D call TRBD1 (5 bases). From germline, CDR1 is MDHEN and CDR2 SYDVKM. Between the trimmed V and J ends, which lost 7 bases and 6 bases, there was a span of 10 bases. This CDR3 has 12 residues. This CDR3 is CASNPGGQPQHF. CDR3 in DNA: TGTGCCAGCAACCCCGGGGGTCAGCCCCAGCATTTT. Drawing the rest from reference TRBV28 and TRBJ1-5, the complete variable domain is DVKVTQSSRYLVKRTGEKVFLECVQDMDHENMFWYRQDPGLGLRLIYFSYDVKMKEKGDIPEGYSVSREKKERFSLILESASTNQTSMYLCASNPGGQPQHFGDGTRLSIL.

The V and J genes are TRBV28 and TRBJ1-2; D might be TRBD1 (5 bases). The CDR3 sequence is 12 residues long. Looked up from germline, CDR1 is MDHEN and CDR2 is SYDVKM. V shed 8 bases and J shed 2 bases, with 9 bases lying between them. CDR3 sequence (DNA): TGTGCCAGCGGGGGAATCAACTATGGCTACACCTTC. This encodes CASGGINYGYTF.

For this clone: A read error may account for a junction end that differs from germline. The chain carries TRBV7-7 and TRBJ1-2; no firm D call. Germline assignment: CDR1 SSHAT and CDR2 FNYEAQ (reference sequence). CDR3 size: 11 residues. The CDR3, as DNA: TGTGCTAGCAGCTTTAACCATGGCTACACCTTC. Translated, it gives CASSFNHGYTF.

The chain links TRBV6-4 to TRBJ2-1, with D possibly TRBD2 on 7 matching bases. Germline CDR1 and CDR2: MRHNA and SNTAGT. The CDR3 length is 15 residues. The V end lost 4 bases, the J end lost 10 bases, and 20 bases lay between the germline ends. DNA of the CDR3: TGTGCCAGCAGTGCGGGGGGCTCAAGGGGAGAGGAGCAGTTCTTC. Translated: CASSAGGSRGEEQFF.

The chain couples TRBV6-5 to TRBJ1-4, with TRBD1 matching over 7 bases. V was clipped by 0 bases and J by 4 bases; unmatched bases: 2. Per the germline V gene, CDR1 is MNHEY and CDR2 is SVGAGI. CDR3 length: 15 residues. The CDR3 loop is CASSYSPGGNEKLFF. The DNA of the CDR3 is TGTGCCAGCAGTTACTCACCAGGGGGTAATGAAAAACTGTTTTTT.

The rearrangement uses TRBV6-1 and TRBJ2-7, with D possibly being TRBD2 (5 bases). The CDR3 spans 14 residues. V gave up 8 bases and J gave up 4 bases, with 18 bases separating them. Per the germline V gene, CDR1 is MNHNS and CDR2 is SASEGT. CDR3 amino acids: CASGKHGERYEQYF. The CDR3 DNA is TGTGCCAGCGGGAAACACGGGGAGAGGTACGAGCAGTACTTC.

As DNA, the CDR3 is TGTGCCAGCATGGGGCAGGGGAAAATATACACCCAGTACTTC. Encoded protein: CASMGQGKIYTQYF. The chain uses TRBV2 and TRBJ2-5; the D gene is possibly TRBD1 (6 bases). Germline assignment: CDR1 SNHLY and CDR2 FYNNEI. The CDR3 is 14 residues long. Trimming left V 7 bases short and J 8 bases short, with 20 bases between.

The chain recombines TRBV11-1 with TRBJ1-2; D is uncertain. The germline V and J ends were trimmed by 2 bases and 3 bases, with 13 bases remaining between them. This CDR3 has 15 residues. Germline CDR1 and CDR2: SGHAT and FQDESV (reference sequence). As DNA, the CDR3 is TGTGCCAGCAGCTTATACTCCGTGGGAGACTATGGCTACACCTTC. It is translated as CASSLYSVGDYGYTF.

CDR3 in DNA: TGTGCCAGCAGCTTCGGGGTTTCCGACACTGAAGCTTTCTTT. Translated, it gives CASSFGVSDTEAFF. The chain recombines TRBV4-2 with TRBJ1-1; D is ambiguous. V lost 5 bases, J lost 3 bases, and 13 bases lay in between. From germline, CDR1 is LGHNA and CDR2 YNFKEQ. This CDR3 comprises 14 residues.

This clone was observed a single time. The V and J genes are TRBV6-6 and TRBJ2-5, with D perhaps matching TRBD2 (6 bases). Germline V CDR1 and CDR2: MNHNY, SVGAGI (reference sequence). V dropped 10 bases and J dropped 4 bases, with 13 bases sitting between them. The CDR3 has 12 residues. The CDR3: CATRLEGETQYF. In nucleotides, the CDR3 is TGTGCCACCAGACTGGAGGGAGAGACCCAGTACTTC.

This rearrangement joins TRBV27 to TRBJ2-1; D is possibly TRBD1 or TRBD2 (5 bases each). The CDR3 is 16 residues long. Germline V gene data show CDR1 as MNHEY and CDR2 as SMNVEV (reference sequence). V lost 6 bases, J lost 3 bases, and 18 bases lay in between. CDR3 nucleotide sequence: TGTGCCAGCAGGCTAGGAGAGGGGTTTGGCTACAATGAGCAGTTCTTC. It yields the protein CASRLGEGFGYNEQFF.

V usage is TRBV29-1 and J usage is TRBJ2-5, with D possibly matching TRBD1 (6 bases). CDR1 is SQVTM and CDR2 is ANQGSEA in the germline V gene. CDR3 length equals 13 residues. Here the CDR3 DNA reads TGCAGTATTAAAGGGGGAACTAGAGAGACCCAGTACTTC. The encoded protein is CSIKGGTRETQYF.